This TCR beta chain was sequenced for a study of shared clonotypes between healthy human individuals. Across the whole study: A few men and two women, aged 18 to 49, were donors.

As processed by the authors: ImmunoSEQ gave junction-only sequences without quality scores, so filtering differed. The method was immunoSEQ multiplex PCR; TCRdb's version includes in-frame clones alone and lacks a portion of them. V and J calls and clone size come straight from that table; D and trimming were deduced from the DNA. The data hold around 980,000 clones, with 70% to 80% observed a single time. Regarding this clone: This clone may be a read error of a much larger clone one base away.

Trimming stripped 3 bases from V and 2 bases from J, with 7 bases between. The CDR3 covers 13 residues. Germline-derived CDR1 and CDR2 are SGHTA and FQGNSA. The chain couples TRBV7-2 to TRBJ1-2; TRBD1 might be the D (5 bases). Sequences were obtained from memory CD4+ T cells from PBMCs. The subset denotes: CD45RA-negative fraction. This sequence originates from a man aged 18-30 years in good health. Some clones in this sample may be carry-over from other donors' samples. The CDR3 nucleotides are TGTGCCAGCAGCTTTGGGGGGAACTATGGCTACACCTTC. The encoded protein is CASSFGGNYGYTF.